Following are 11 T cell receptor beta chains from one sample sequenced in a study of human thymus T cells. TCRdb keeps only in-frame clones here, not all; method: immunoSEQ multiplex PCR. Of about 46,000 clones in the sample, around 93% were seen once. Specimen: blood. Source of these receptors: a girl less than two years old with a congenital heart defect but otherwise immunologically healthy.

The rearrangement uses TRBV9 and TRBJ2-2; TRBD1 matches 8 bases. Per the germline V gene, CDR1 is SGDLS and CDR2 is YYNGEE. CDR3 length: 15 residues. Trimming cost V 2 bases and J 8 bases; bases outside gene matches: 8. The CDR3 nucleotides are TGTGCCAGCAGCGTGAGCGACAGGGGCACGGGGGAGCTGTTTTTT. Translated: CASSVSDRGTGELFF.

CDR3 nucleotide sequence: TGTGCCAGCAGCGTCCGGGACCGCGGAAGGAGAGCTTTCTTT. Translated: CASSVRDRGRRAFF. The genes are TRBV7-8 and TRBJ1-1; the D gene is possibly TRBD1 (5 bases). The V gene's germline CDR1 is SGHVS and CDR2 FQNEAQ. The ends were cut back, 5 bases at V and 10 bases at J, with 20 bases in the middle. The CDR3 extends over 14 amino acids.

The chain is built from TRBV6-4 and TRBJ1-5, with D tentatively TRBD1 (5 bases). Germline V gene data show CDR1 as MRHNA and CDR2 as SNTAGT. Trimming left V 4 bases short and J 6 bases short, with 10 bases between. This CDR3 has 13 amino acids. This CDR3 is CASSGERGQPQHF. In nucleotides, the CDR3 is TGTGCCAGCAGTGGGGAGAGGGGTCAGCCCCAGCATTTT.

The J gene is TRBJ2-2, the V gene TRBV6-5; D call uncertain. Looked up from germline, CDR1 is MNHEY and CDR2 is SVGAGI. V was shortened by 8 bases and J by 3 bases, with 7 bases between the two germline ends. This CDR3 is built from 12 residues. In nucleotides, the CDR3 is TGTGCCAGCTCGGGTCACACCGGGGAGCTGTTTTTT. It is translated as CASSGHTGELFF.

This chain uses TRBV28 with TRBJ2-7; D is unclear. The CDR3 covers 11 residues. Germline CDR1 and CDR2: MDHEN and SYDVKM. Trimming left V 3 bases short and J 6 bases short, with 6 bases between. Written as DNA, the CDR3 is TGTGCCAGCAGTTTCTTCTCCGAGCAGTACTTC. It is translated as CASSFFSEQYF.

The J gene is TRBJ2-1, the V gene TRBV6-1; either TRBD1 or TRBD2 may supply D (5 bases each). V lost 8 bases and J lost 2, with 10 bases in between. This CDR3 has 13 amino acids. Germline CDR1 is MNHNS and CDR2 is SASEGT. CDR3 sequence reads: CASPGRPYNEQFF. In DNA form, the CDR3 reads TGTGCCAGCCCGGGACGTCCCTACAATGAGCAGTTCTTC.

The genes are TRBV7-9 and TRBJ2-3, with 9 bases fitting TRBD2. Unmatched junction bases numbered 16, after V lost 5 bases and J lost 4 bases. Germline V gives CDR1 SEHNR, CDR2 FQNEAQ (reference sequence). The CDR3 extends over 18 amino acids. The DNA for the CDR3 is TGTGCCAGCAGCCCCAAAGTGGGCGGGAGGGATGCCCCAGATACGCAGTATTTT. Its protein is CASSPKVGGRDAPDTQYF.

The chain has TRBV12-5 and TRBJ2-3, with unresolved D. Germline V gene sequence: CDR1 LGHNT, CDR2 FRNRAP. The length of the CDR3 is 11 residues. Trimming left V 9 bases short and J 8 bases short, with 12 bases between. Here the CDR3 reads CASKLSFTQYF. The CDR3 bases are TGTGCTAGCAAACTGTCTTTTACGCAGTATTTT.

The V call is TRBV30, the J call TRBJ2-1; 13 bases agree with TRBD2. There are 19 residues in the CDR3. Per the germline V gene, CDR1 is GTSNPN and CDR2 is SVGIG (reference sequence). Losses at the gene ends were 0 bases for V and 7 bases for J; bases not matched to a gene: 15. The CDR3 coding sequence is TGTGCCTGGAGTGTCGGGACTTTTCGGACTAGCGGGAGTGGGAATGAGCAGTTCTTC. It translates to CAWSVGTFRTSGSGNEQFF.

This clone was counted once. V gene TRBV27 combines with J gene TRBJ2-7; the D is unclear. The CDR3 runs 11 residues. Germline CDR1 is MNHEY and CDR2 is SMNVEV (reference sequence). V was cut by 5 bases and J by 6 bases, with 8 bases left in between. As DNA, the CDR3 is TGTGCCAGCAGTCAAGGGCTCGAGCAGTACTTC. Protein product: CASSQGLEQYF.

The chain combines TRBV18 with TRBJ1-5; D unclear. Trimming pared 1 base from V and 6 bases from J, leaving 10 bases between. CDR3 length: 14 amino acids. The germline V gene encodes CDR1 KGHSH and CDR2 LQKENI. The CDR3 loop is CASSPLDVSQPQHF. In DNA, the CDR3 is TGTGCCAGCTCACCACTCGATGTGTCTCAGCCCCAGCATTTT. Supplemented by reference TRBV18 and TRBJ1-5, the full variable domain reads NAGVMQNPRHLVRRRGQEARLRCSPMKGHSHVYWYRQLPEEGLKFMVYLQKENIIDESGMPKERFSAEFPKEGPSILRIQQVVRGDSAAYFCASSPLDVSQPQHFGDGTRLSIL.